This is a list of T cell receptor beta chains from one sample in a study of T-cell memory formation after mild COVID-19. TCRdb reanalysed the 5' RACE reads using MiXCR and keeps one entry per CDR3 protein. The sample has a few hundred thousand distinct CDR3 sequences, approximately 8.4% seen once; the top ten hold 22%. The sample was PBMCs or a T cell subset sorted from them (not recorded which). All receptors derive from a man in his late teens or twenties who had mild COVID-19 (a few samples of this study predate the infection). Cell type and time point are not known. Both conserved end residues are part of each CDR3. Fields, in order: clone size, V gene, D gene, J gene, CDR3 protein, CDR3 DNA. A D gene is named only where the DNA matches it firmly. Size is stated for part of the rows, as once, few or many counts, or as a class when the clone is expanded.

>NA|TRBV7-2|NA|TRBJ2-7
CASSPTGLREQYF
TGTGCCAGCAGCCCAACGGGGCTTAGAGAGCAGTACTTC
>few|TRBV20-1|TRBD1|TRBJ1-5
CSARGGTVHQPQHF
TGCAGTGCTAGAGGGGGGACAGTCCATCAGCCCCAGCATTTT
>NA|TRBV5-1|NA|TRBJ2-1
CASSFGGGVYNEQFF
TGCGCCAGCAGCTTTGGGGGCGGGGTCTACAATGAGCAGTTCTTC
>few|TRBV20-1|TRBD1|TRBJ1-2
CSARDQTTGIYGYTF
TGCAGTGCTAGAGATCAAACGACAGGGATCTATGGCTACACCTTC
>few|TRBV24-1|NA|TRBJ1-1
CATSDGVNTEAFF
TGTGCCACCAGTGATGGGGTAAACACTGAAGCTTTCTTT
>few|TRBV5-1|TRBD1|TRBJ1-1
CASSEKTGMDTEAFF
TGCGCCAGCAGCGAGAAGACAGGGATGGACACTGAAGCTTTCTTT
>many|TRBV5-1|TRBD1|TRBJ1-2
CASSRDRVDYGYTF
TGCGCCAGCAGCAGAGACAGGGTAGACTATGGCTACACCTTC
>NA|TRBV7-6|NA|TRBJ1-1
CASSPRVDTEAFF
TGTGCCAGCAGCCCGCGCGTGGACACTGAAGCTTTCTTT
>few|TRBV12-3/TRBV12-4|NA|TRBJ1-5
CASSFRQGINQPQHF
TGTGCCAGCAGTTTTCGGCAGGGGATTAATCAGCCCCAGCATTTT
>few|TRBV29-1|NA|TRBJ2-3
CSVENTQYF
TGCAGCGTCGAGAATACGCAGTATTTT
>NA|TRBV5-4|NA|TRBJ2-3
CASSPDLNTQYF
TGTGCCAGCAGCCCAGACCTTAATACGCAGTATTTT
>few|TRBV14|NA|TRBJ2-5
CASSHTETQYF
TGTGCCAGCAGCCATACCGAGACCCAGTACTTC
>many|TRBV12-3/TRBV12-4|NA|TRBJ1-1
CASSLVRAEAFF
TGTGCCAGCAGTTTAGTCCGCGCTGAAGCTTTCTTT
>NA|TRBV7-9|TRBD1|TRBJ1-4
CASSFRDREEKLFF
TGTGCCAGCAGCTTCCGGGACAGGGAGGAAAAACTGTTTTTT
>NA|TRBV5-1|TRBD1|TRBJ1-1
CASSTGQGSHTEAFF
TGCGCCAGCAGCACAGGACAGGGCAGCCACACTGAAGCTTTCTTT
>NA|TRBV12-3/TRBV12-4|NA|TRBJ2-6
CASTTTPGANVLTF
TGTGCCAGCACCACGACCCCTGGGGCCAACGTCCTGACTTTC
>NA|TRBV4-2|NA|TRBJ2-2
CASRPMGVTGELFF
TGTGCCAGCAGACCCATGGGCGTCACCGGGGAGCTGTTTTTT
>many|TRBV20-1|NA|TRBJ1-1
CSARDPRPSNTEAFF
TGCAGTGCTAGAGACCCCCGGCCCTCGAACACTGAAGCTTTCTTT
>many|TRBV5-1|NA|TRBJ2-3
CASSLALSDTQYF
TGCGCCAGCAGCTTGGCCCTTTCAGATACGCAGTATTTT
>few|TRBV28|NA|TRBJ2-2
CASSGWGRGNTGELFF
TGTGCCAGCAGTGGGTGGGGTCGGGGGAACACCGGGGAGCTGTTTTTT
>many|TRBV29-1|NA|TRBJ2-5
CSADPQETQYF
TGCAGCGCGGACCCCCAAGAGACCCAGTACTTC
>NA|TRBV4-3|NA|TRBJ1-3
CASSQEGFGNTIYF
TGCGCCAGCAGCCAAGAAGGGTTTGGAAACACCATATATTTT